This TCR beta chain was retrieved from a study of blood T cell repertoires in COVID-19. Study summary: PBMCs, B-cell-depleted T cells, or T cells provided the cDNA or gDNA that made up the material.

Source study methods: Amplification of reference gene primers was used by the study to estimate nucleated cell counts. Method: immunoSEQ multiplex PCR; TCRdb's copy keeps in-frame clones and lacks some. Clone size and V and J calls were adopted from that table, with D and trimming inferred from the DNA. The table shows 150,000 to 200,000 clones, with around 77% occurring only once. V was cut by 5 bases and J by 3 bases, with 13 bases left in between. Germline CDR1 is SGHTA and CDR2 is FQGNSA. This CDR3 contains 14 residues. This clone was counted a single time. This chain connects TRBV7-2 to TRBJ2-5; D might be TRBD1 (5 bases). The sequence derives from a man aged 65 to 79 with acute or convalescent COVID-19. Sequencing was performed on peripheral blood. The CDR3 sequence is CASSPPGSEETQYF. The CDR3 nucleotides read TGTGCCAGCAGCCCCCCAGGGTCCGAAGAGACCCAGTACTTC. Together with reference TRBV7-2 and TRBJ2-5, the CDR3 gives the full variable domain: GAGVSQSPSNKVTEKGKDVELRCDPISGHTALYWYRQSLGQGLEFLIYFQGNSAPDKSGLPSDRFSAERTGGSVSTLTIQRTQQEDSAVYLCASSPPGSEETQYFGPGTRLLVL.